A single T cell receptor beta chain is shown here with its context. Germline assignment: CDR1 SGDLS and CDR2 YYNGEE. V was clipped by 4 bases and J by 7 bases, with 17 bases between them. The CDR3 consists of 15 residues. Source study methods: Reference gene primer amplification in the assay estimated nucleated cell counts. Using immunoSEQ multiplex PCR, the repertoire was profiled, and TCRdb retains in-frame clones only, with some absent. The D gene and trimming were derived from the DNA, and the V and J assignments and clone size from that table. In the table there are around 270,000 clones, under 85% of which are singletons. The source of the sample is a study of blood T cell repertoires in COVID-19. Study background: Acute and convalescent COVID-19 samples came from the United States, Italy and Spain.

J is TRBJ1-4 and V is TRBV9, with D maybe TRBD1 (6 bases). Sequencing used peripheral blood. This TCR was recovered from a human donor with COVID-19, enrolled during active disease. The donor label of this sample is uncertain. CDR3 bases: TGTGCCAGCAGCCCCCAGGGGTTGATTCCTGAAAAACTGTTTTTT. Translating it yields CASSPQGLIPEKLFF. Using reference TRBV9 and TRBJ1-4 for the parts outside the CDR3, the full variable domain is DSGVTQTPKHLITATGQRVTLRCSPRSGDLSVYWYQQSLDQGLQFLIQYYNGEERAKGNILERFSAQQFPDLHSELNLSSLELGDSALYFCASSPQGLIPEKLFFGSGTQLSVL.